This T cell receptor beta chain was documented in a study of T cells in Graves' hyperthyroidism and ophthalmopathy. Trimming stripped 10 bases from V and 1 base from J, with 6 bases between. This CDR3 has 11 amino acids. Germline values: CDR1 LNHDA, CDR2 SQIVND (reference sequence). Amplified regions were TCR beta CDR3 sequences from RNA transcripts. The HTBI set primed first-round TCR CDR3 RT-PCR. Using its own MiXCR run on the multiplex PCR reads, TCRdb lists one record per CDR3 protein. The sample lists about 360,000 distinct CDR3 sequences, around 14% occurring once. The study's findings and limits: Ophthalmopathy and stable hyperthyroidism were separated by a 13 V-J model.

This clonotype showed up many times. Its antigen is as yet unknown. This receptor was taken from a woman younger than 35 with Graves' hyperthyroidism. The sequenced sample consisted of blood. The J gene is TRBJ2-3, the V gene TRBV19; D unresolved. This CDR3 is CATRRTDTQYF. CDR3 in DNA: TGTGCCACGAGACGCACAGATACGCAGTATTTT.